The TCR beta chain described here comes from a study of identical twins. Study-wide findings and caveats: Researchers caution that invariant MAIT and iNKT cells could partly confound zero-insertion analyses. The analysis was cross-sectional rather than longitudinal within donors.

This clonotype has a handful of counts. Its target is unknown. The CDR3 spans 13 residues. With 4 bases clipped from V and 10 bases from J, the junction kept 7 bases outside the gene matches. The germline V gene has CDR1 MDHEN and CDR2 SYDVKM. TCRdb reanalysed the 5' RACE reads using MiXCR and keeps one entry per CDR3 protein. The sample contains under 900,000 distinct CDR3 sequences, approximately 13% of which appear only once. A further study also used this sample, focusing on yellow fever vaccine responses in identical twins.

The receptor was derived from a woman between 18 and 30 years old in good health. V is TRBV28 and J is TRBJ2-1; the match to TRBD1 covers 7 bases. Sequencing was done on a sample of PBMCs. Here the CDR3 reads CASSSAQGWEQFF. The CDR3 DNA is TGTGCCAGCAGTTCCGCACAGGGGTGGGAGCAGTTCTTC.